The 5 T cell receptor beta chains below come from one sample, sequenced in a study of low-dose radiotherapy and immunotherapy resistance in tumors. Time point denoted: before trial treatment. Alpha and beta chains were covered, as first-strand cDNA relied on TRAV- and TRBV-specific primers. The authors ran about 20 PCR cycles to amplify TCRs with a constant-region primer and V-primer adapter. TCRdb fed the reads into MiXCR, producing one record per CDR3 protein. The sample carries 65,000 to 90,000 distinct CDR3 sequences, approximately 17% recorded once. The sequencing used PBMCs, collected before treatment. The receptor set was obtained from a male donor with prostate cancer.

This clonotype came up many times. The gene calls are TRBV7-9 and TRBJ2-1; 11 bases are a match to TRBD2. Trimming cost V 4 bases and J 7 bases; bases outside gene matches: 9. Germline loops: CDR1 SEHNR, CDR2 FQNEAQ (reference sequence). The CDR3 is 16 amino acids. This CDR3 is CASSSSGGILSNEQFF. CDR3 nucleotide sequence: TGTGCCAGCAGCTCTAGCGGGGGGATCCTTAGTAATGAGCAGTTCTTC. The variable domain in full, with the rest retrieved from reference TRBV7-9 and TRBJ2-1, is DTGVSQNPRHKITKRGQNVTFRCDPISEHNRLYWYRQTLGQGPEFLTYFQNEAQLEKSRLLSDRFSAERPKGSFSTLEIQRTEQGDSAMYLCASSSSGGILSNEQFFGPGTRLTVL.

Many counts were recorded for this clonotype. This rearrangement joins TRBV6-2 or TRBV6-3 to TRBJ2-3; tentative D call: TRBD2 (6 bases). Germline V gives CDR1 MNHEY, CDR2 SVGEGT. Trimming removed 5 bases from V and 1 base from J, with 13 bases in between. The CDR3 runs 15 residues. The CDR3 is CASSGAVAGTDTQYF. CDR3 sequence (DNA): TGTGCCAGCAGTGGGGCGGTAGCGGGCACAGATACGCAGTATTTT.

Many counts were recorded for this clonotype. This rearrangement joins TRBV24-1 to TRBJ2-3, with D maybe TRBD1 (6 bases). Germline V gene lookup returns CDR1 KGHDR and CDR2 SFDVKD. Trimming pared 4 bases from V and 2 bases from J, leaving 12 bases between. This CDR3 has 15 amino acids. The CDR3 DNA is TGTGCCACCAGTGACCGAACAGGGATCACAGATACGCAGTATTTT. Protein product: CATSDRTGITDTQYF.

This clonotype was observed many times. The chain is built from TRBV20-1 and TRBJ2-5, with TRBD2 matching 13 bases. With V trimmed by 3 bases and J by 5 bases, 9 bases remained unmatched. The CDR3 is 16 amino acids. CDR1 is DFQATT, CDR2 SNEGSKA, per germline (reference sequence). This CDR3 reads CSASPPGLAGDETQYF. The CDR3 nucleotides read TGCAGTGCTAGTCCCCCCGGACTAGCGGGGGATGAGACCCAGTACTTC.

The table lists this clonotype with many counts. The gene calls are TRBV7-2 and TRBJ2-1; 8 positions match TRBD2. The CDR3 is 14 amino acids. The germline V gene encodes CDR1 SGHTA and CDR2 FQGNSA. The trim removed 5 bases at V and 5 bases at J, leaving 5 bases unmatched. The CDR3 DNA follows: TGTGCCAGCAGCCGGGGGGGGGGCAACAATGAGCAGTTCTTC. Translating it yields CASSRGGGNNEQFF.